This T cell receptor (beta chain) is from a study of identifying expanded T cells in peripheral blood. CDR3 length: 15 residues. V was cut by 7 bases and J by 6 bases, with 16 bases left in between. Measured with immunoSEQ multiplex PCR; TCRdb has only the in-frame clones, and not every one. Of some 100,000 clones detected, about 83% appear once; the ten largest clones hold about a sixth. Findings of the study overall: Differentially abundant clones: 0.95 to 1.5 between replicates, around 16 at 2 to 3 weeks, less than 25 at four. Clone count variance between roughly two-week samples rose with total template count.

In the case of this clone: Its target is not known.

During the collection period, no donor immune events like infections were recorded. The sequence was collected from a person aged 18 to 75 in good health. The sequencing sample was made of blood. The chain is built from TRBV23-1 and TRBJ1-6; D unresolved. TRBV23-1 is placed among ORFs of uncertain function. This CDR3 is CASNPSRLINSPLHF. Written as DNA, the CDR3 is TGCGCCAGCAACCCAAGTCGTCTGATTAATTCACCCCTCCACTTT.